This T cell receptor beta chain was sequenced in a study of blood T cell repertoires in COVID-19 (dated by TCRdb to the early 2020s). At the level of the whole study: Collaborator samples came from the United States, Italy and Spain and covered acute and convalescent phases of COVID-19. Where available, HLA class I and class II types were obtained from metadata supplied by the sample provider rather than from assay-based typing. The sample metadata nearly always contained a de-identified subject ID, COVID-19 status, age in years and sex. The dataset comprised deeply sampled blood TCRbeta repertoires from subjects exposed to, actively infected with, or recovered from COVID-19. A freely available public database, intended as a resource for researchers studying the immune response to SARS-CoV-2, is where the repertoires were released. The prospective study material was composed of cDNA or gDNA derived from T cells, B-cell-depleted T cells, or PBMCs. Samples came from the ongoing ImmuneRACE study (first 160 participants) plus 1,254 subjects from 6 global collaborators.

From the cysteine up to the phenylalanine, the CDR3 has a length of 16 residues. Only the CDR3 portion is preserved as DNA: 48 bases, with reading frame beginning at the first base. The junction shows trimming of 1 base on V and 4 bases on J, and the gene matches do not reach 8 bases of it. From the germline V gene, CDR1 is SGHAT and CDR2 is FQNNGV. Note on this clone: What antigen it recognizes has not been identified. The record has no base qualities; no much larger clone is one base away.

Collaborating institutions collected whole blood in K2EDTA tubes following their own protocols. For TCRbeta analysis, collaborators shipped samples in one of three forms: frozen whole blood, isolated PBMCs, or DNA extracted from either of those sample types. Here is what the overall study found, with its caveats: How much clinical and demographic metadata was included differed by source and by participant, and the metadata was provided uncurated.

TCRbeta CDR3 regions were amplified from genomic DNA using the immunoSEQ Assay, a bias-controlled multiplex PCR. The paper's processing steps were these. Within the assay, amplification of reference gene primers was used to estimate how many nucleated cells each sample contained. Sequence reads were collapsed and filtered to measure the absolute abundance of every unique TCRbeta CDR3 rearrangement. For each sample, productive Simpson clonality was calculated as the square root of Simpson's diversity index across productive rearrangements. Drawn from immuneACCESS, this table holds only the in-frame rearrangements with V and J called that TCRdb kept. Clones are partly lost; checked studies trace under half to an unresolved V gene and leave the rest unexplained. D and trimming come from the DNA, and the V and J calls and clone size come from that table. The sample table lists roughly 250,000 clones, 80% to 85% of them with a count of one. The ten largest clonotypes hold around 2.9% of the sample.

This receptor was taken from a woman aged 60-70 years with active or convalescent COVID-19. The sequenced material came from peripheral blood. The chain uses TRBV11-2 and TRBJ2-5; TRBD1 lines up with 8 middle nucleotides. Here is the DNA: TGTGCCAGCAGCTTAGGGCAGGGGGCAGCGGGAGAGACCCAGTACTTC. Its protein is CASSLGQGAAGETQYF.